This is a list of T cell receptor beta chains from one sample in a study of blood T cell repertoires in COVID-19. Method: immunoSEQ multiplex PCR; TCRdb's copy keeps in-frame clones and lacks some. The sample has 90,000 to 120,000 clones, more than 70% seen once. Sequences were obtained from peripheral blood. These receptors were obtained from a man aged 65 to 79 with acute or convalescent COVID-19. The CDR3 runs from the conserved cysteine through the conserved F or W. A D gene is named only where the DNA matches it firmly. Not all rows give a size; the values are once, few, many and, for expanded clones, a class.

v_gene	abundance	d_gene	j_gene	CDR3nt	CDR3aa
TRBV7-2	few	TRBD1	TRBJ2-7	TGTGCCAGCAGCATCGACAGGGGAGGCGAGCAGTACTTC	CASSIDRGGEQYF
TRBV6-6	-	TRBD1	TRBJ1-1	TGTGCCAGCGCACCGGGACAGGGCCCTCGAACTGAAGCTTTCTTT	CASAPGQGPRTEAFF
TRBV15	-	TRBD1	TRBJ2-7	TGTGCCACCAGCAGAGGACAGGGGCAAAGCTCCTACGAGCAGTACTTC	CATSRGQGQSSYEQYF
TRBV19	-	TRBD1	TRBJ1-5	TGTGCCAGTAGTCCTAGGGGACAGGCCCACAATCAGCCCCAGCATTTT	CASSPRGQAHNQPQHF
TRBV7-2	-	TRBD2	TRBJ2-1	TGTGCCAGCAGCTTTCAACCTAGCGGGGGCCGCCATGAGCAGTTCTTC	CASSFQPSGGRHEQFF
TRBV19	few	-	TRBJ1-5	TGTGCCAGTACATGGAAACAGGGAGAAAGCAATCAGCCCCAGCATTTT	CASTWKQGESNQPQHF
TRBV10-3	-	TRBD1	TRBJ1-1	TGTGCCGTCATGACAGGGATGAACACTGAAGCTTTCTTT	CAVMTGMNTEAFF
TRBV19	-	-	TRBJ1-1	TGTGCCAGTAGTATCAGGGACAAGAACACTGAAGCTTTCTTT	CASSIRDKNTEAFF
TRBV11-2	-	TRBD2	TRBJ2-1	TGTGCCAGCAGCCGAGCGGGGGACTACAATGAGCAGTTCTTC	CASSRAGDYNEQFF
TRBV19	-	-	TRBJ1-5	TGTGCCAGTAGGAGGGCGGCAAATAGCAATCAGCCCCAGCATTTT	CASRRAANSNQPQHF
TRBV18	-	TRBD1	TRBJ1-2	TGTGCCAGCTCACCAGATAACAGGGGGAAGTATGGCTACACCTTC	CASSPDNRGKYGYTF
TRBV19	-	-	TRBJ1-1	TGTGCCAGTACCCTCAACACTGAAGCTTTCTTT	CASTLNTEAFF
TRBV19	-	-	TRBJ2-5	TGTGCCAGTTCAACTGGGGCGCGGGAGACCCAGTACTTC	CASSTGARETQYF
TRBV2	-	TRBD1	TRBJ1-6	TGTGCCAGCCGACAGGGGGCGCTTTCCTATAATTCACCCCTCCACTTT	CASRQGALSYNSPLHF
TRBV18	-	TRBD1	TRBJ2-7	TGTGCCAGCTCACCCTTCGAACTTACCGGGACAGGGGCGGCCTACGAGCAGTACTTC	CASSPFELTGTGAAYEQYF
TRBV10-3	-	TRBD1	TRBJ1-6	TGTGCCATCAGGGACAGGGTGACGGGGGATTCACCCCTCCACTTT	CAIRDRVTGDSPLHF
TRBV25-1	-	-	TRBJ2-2	TGTGCCAGCAGTGTTACAGGGTATAGCGGGGAGCTGTTTTTT	CASSVTGYSGELFF
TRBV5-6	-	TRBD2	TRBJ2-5	TGTGCCAGCAGCAAGACTAGCGGACAAGAGACCCAGTACTTC	CASSKTSGQETQYF
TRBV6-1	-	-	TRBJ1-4	TGTGCCAGCAGTGAGTCGGAGAGTAGATGGGAAAAACTGTTTTTT	CASSESESRWEKLFF